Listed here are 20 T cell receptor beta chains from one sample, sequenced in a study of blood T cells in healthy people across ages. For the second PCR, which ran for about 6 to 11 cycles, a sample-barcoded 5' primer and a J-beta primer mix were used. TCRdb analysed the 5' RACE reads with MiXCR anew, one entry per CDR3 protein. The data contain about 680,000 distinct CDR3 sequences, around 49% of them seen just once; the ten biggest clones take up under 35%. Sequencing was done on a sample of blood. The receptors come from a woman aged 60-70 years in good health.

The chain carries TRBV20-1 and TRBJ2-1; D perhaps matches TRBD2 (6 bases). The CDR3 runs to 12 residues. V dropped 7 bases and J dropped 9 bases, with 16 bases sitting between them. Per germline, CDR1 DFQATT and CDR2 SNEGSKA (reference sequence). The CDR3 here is CSGFSGGSEQFF. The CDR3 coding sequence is TGCAGTGGGTTTAGCGGTGGATCTGAGCAGTTCTTC.

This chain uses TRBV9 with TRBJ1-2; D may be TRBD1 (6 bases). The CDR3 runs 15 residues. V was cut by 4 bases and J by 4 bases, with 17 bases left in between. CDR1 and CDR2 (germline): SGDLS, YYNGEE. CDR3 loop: CASSPQTGGFYGYTF. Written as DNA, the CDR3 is TGTGCCAGCAGCCCGCAGACAGGAGGATTCTATGGCTACACCTTC.

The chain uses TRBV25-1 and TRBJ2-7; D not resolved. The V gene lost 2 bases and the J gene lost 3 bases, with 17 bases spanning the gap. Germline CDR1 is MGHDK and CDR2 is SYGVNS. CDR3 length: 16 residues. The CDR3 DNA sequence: TGTGCCAGCAGTGAAGTTAGTGACATCGTCTTCTACGAGCAGTACTTC. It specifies CASSEVSDIVFYEQYF.

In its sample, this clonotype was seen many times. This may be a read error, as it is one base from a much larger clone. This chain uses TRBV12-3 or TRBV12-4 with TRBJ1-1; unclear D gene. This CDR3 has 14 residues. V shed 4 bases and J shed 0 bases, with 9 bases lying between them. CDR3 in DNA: TGTGCCAGCAGTTCCGCTGATATGAACACTGAAGCTTTCTTT. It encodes CASSSADMNTEAFF.

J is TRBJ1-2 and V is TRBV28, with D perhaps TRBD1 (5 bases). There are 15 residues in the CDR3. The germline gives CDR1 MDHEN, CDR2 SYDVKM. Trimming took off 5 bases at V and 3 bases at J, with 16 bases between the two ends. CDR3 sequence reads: CASSISGPLDYGYTF. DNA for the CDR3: TGTGCCAGCAGTATCTCAGGGCCCCTTGACTATGGCTACACCTTC.

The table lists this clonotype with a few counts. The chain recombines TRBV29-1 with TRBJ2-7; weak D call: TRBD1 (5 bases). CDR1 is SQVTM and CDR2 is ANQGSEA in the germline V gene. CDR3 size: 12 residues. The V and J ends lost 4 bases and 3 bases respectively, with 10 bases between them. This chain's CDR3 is CSVAQGFYEQYF. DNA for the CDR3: TGCAGCGTTGCCCAGGGATTCTACGAGCAGTACTTC.

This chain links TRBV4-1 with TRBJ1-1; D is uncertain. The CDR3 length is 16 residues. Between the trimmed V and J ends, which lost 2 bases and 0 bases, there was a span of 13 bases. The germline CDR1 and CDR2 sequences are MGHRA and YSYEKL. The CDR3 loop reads CASSQSPPEVNTEAFF. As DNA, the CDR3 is TGCGCCAGCAGCCAAAGCCCCCCCGAAGTGAACACTGAAGCTTTCTTT.

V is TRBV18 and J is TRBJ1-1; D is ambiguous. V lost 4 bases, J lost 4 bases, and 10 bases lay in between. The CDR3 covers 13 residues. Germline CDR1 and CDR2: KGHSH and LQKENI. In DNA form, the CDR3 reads TGTGCCAGCTCACGAATAGTCGGCACTGAAGCTTTCTTT. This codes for CASSRIVGTEAFF.

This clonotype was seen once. The CDR3 reads CASSLQGRGNYGYTF. For the CDR3, the DNA is TGTGCCAGCAGCCTACAGGGTAGGGGCAACTATGGCTACACCTTC. The chain links TRBV6-2 or TRBV6-3 to TRBJ1-2; D perhaps matches TRBD1 (6 bases). With 6 bases removed from V and 2 bases from J, the gap between germline ends came to 16 bases. CDR1 is MNHEY, CDR2 SVGEGT, per germline. CDR3 length: 15 amino acids.

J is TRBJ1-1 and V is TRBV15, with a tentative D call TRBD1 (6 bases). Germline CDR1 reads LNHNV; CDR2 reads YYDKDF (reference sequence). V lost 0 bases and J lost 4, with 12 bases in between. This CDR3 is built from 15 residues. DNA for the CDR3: TGTGCCACCAGCAGAGATCGAGGGACACCCACTGAAGCTTTCTTT. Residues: CATSRDRGTPTEAFF.

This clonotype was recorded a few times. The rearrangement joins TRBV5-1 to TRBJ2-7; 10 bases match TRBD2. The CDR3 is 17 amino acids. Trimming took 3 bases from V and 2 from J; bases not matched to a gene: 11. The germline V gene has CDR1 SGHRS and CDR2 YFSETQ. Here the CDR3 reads CASSSGSSGRSTYEQYF. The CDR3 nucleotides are TGCGCCAGCAGCTCGGGAAGTAGCGGGAGGTCGACCTACGAGCAGTACTTC. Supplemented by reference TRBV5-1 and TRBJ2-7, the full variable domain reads KAGVTQTPRYLIKTRGQQVTLSCSPISGHRSVSWYQQTPGQGLQFLFEYFSETQRNKGNFPGRFSGRQFSNSRSEMNVSTLELGDSALYLCASSSGSSGRSTYEQYFGPGTRLTVT.

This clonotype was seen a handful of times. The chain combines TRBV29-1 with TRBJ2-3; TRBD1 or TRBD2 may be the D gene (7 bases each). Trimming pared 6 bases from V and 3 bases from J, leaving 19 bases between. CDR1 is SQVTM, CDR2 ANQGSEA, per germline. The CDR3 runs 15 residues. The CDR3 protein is CSVSGTAPRTDTQYF. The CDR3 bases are TGCAGCGTAAGCGGGACAGCCCCCCGAACAGATACGCAGTATTTT.

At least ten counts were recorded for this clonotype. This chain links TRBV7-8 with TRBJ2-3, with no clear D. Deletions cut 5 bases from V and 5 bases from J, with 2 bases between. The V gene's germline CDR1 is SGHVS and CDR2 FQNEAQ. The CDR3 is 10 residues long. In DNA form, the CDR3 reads TGTGCCAGCAGCGAAGATACGCAGTATTTT. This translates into CASSEDTQYF.

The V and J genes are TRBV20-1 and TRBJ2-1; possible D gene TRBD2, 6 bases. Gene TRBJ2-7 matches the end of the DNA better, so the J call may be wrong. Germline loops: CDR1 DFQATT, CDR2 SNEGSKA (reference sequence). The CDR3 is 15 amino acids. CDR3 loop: CSARGSAGSYNEQYF. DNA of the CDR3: TGCAGTGCTAGGGGTAGCGCGGGGTCCTACAATGAGCAGTACTTC.

CDR3 residues: CAILGGQGTGEQYF. The CDR3 bases are TGTGCCATCTTAGGGGGCCAGGGGACCGGCGAGCAGTACTTC. V and J are TRBV10-3 and TRBJ2-5, with 7 bases aligning to TRBD1. The DNA end is more similar to TRBJ2-7, so the J call may be wrong. This CDR3 contains 14 residues. Germline CDR1 is ENHRY and CDR2 is SYGVKD.

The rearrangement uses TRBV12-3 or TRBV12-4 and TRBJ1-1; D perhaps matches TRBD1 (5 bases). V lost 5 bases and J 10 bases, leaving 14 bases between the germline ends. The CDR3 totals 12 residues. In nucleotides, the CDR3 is TGTGCCAGCAGTCTACCACCCGGGGGAGCTTTCTTT. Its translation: CASSLPPGGAFF.

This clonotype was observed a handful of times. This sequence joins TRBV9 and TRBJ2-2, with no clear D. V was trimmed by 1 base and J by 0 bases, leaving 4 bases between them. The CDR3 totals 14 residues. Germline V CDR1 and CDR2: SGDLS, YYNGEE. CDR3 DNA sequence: TGTGCCAGCAGCGTAAGGGCGAACACCGGGGAGCTGTTTTTT. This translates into CASSVRANTGELFF.

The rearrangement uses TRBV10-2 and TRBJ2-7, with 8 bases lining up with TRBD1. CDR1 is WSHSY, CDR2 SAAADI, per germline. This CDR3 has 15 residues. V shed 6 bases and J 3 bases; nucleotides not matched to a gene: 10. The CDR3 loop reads CASRSPGQVNYEQYF. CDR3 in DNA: TGCGCCAGCAGGAGCCCGGGACAGGTAAACTACGAGCAGTACTTC.

As DNA, the CDR3 is TGCAGTGCTAGAGATGAGCCTCGGCGGGAGGGTTCCTACGAGCAGTACTTC. It codes for CSARDEPRREGSYEQYF. The chain combines TRBV20-1 with TRBJ2-7; 9 bases align to TRBD2. Germline CDR1 is DFQATT and CDR2 is SNEGSKA (reference sequence). Germline trimming cut 0 bases from V and 1 base from J; bases unmatched to any gene: 10. This CDR3 spans 17 amino acids.

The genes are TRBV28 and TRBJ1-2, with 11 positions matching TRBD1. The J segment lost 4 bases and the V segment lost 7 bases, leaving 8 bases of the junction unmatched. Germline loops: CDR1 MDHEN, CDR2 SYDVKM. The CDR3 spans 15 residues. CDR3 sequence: CASKAGTGGSYGYTF. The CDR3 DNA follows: TGTGCCAGCAAAGCTGGGACAGGGGGATCCTATGGCTACACCTTC.